A selection of T cell receptor beta chains follows, all from one sample in a study of CXCR3-negative and CXCR3-positive naive CD8 T cells. From its re-call of the 5' RACE reads, TCRdb lists each CDR3 protein once, without DNA. The sample holds about 50,000 distinct CDR3 sequences. Sample: naive CXCR3+ CD8+ T cells from blood. These receptors all stem from a human donor in good health. Some clones in this sample may be carry-over from other donors' samples. CDR3s include the opening cysteine and the closing phenylalanine or tryptophan.

j_gene: TRBJ2-1; v_gene: TRBV29-1; CDR3aa: CSAHAQIGLNEQFF
j_gene: TRBJ2-2; v_gene: TRBV2; CDR3aa: CASNGGTGTGVIANTGELFF
j_gene: TRBJ2-1; v_gene: TRBV5-1; CDR3aa: CASSFPGPEQFF
j_gene: TRBJ2-5; v_gene: TRBV14; CDR3aa: CASSRLAEETQYF
j_gene: TRBJ2-7; v_gene: TRBV19; CDR3aa: CASSVQGRAYEQYF
j_gene: TRBJ2-7; v_gene: TRBV2; CDR3aa: CASSGDRDSGLREQYF
j_gene: TRBJ2-3; v_gene: TRBV7-6; CDR3aa: CASSYEVPTDTQYF
j_gene: TRBJ2-1; v_gene: TRBV18; CDR3aa: CASSPWTNSYNEQFF
j_gene: TRBJ2-2; v_gene: TRBV6-4; CDR3aa: CASRARGRTGELFF
j_gene: TRBJ1-1; v_gene: TRBV18; CDR3aa: CASSPWLQPAETKDTEAFF
j_gene: TRBJ2-1; v_gene: TRBV20-1; CDR3aa: CSASRAGDFNEQFF
j_gene: TRBJ2-2; v_gene: TRBV28; CDR3aa: CASSLQGELVGELFF
j_gene: TRBJ2-2; v_gene: TRBV7-7; CDR3aa: CASSPRQGTNTGELFF
j_gene: TRBJ2-1; v_gene: TRBV12-3/TRBV12-4; CDR3aa: CATKGLAGINEQFF
j_gene: TRBJ2-2; v_gene: TRBV7-3; CDR3aa: CASSPGTSGYTGELFF
j_gene: TRBJ2-3; v_gene: TRBV5-1; CDR3aa: CASSTAYAGGPADTQYF
j_gene: TRBJ2-5; v_gene: TRBV7-4; CDR3aa: CASSVTSGGITYETQYF
j_gene: TRBJ1-3; v_gene: TRBV20-1; CDR3aa: CSADDGYGSDGNTIYF
j_gene: TRBJ2-1; v_gene: TRBV9; CDR3aa: CASSVGVADSSYNEKFF
j_gene: TRBJ2-7; v_gene: TRBV29-1; CDR3aa: CSVEWGDGSGELDEQYF
j_gene: TRBJ2-5; v_gene: TRBV10-3; CDR3aa: CAISAQEQETQYF
j_gene: TRBJ2-7; v_gene: TRBV7-3; CDR3aa: CASSLLGNTYEQYF
j_gene: TRBJ1-1; v_gene: TRBV7-3; CDR3aa: CASSYGTGDNTEAFF
j_gene: TRBJ1-1; v_gene: TRBV12-3/TRBV12-4; CDR3aa: CASSLVPGAENTEAFF
j_gene: TRBJ1-6; v_gene: TRBV24-1; CDR3aa: CATSRKGQGVSPLHF
j_gene: TRBJ2-1; v_gene: TRBV7-9; CDR3aa: CASSLYSTGNNEQFF
j_gene: TRBJ2-3; v_gene: TRBV7-2; CDR3aa: CASSLAPPSVNTQYF
j_gene: TRBJ2-6; v_gene: TRBV12-3/TRBV12-4; CDR3aa: CASSLNSGANVLTF
j_gene: TRBJ2-1; v_gene: TRBV6-5; CDR3aa: CASSYSRGNLPKGQFF
j_gene: TRBJ2-2; v_gene: TRBV9; CDR3aa: CASSAKPSGTNTGELFF
j_gene: TRBJ2-7; v_gene: TRBV29-1; CDR3aa: CSVLGTPGEAYEQYF
j_gene: TRBJ1-2; v_gene: TRBV29-1; CDR3aa: CSVVQGAEGYTF
j_gene: TRBJ1-1; v_gene: TRBV4-1; CDR3aa: CASSQGWNTEAFF
j_gene: TRBJ2-1; v_gene: TRBV27; CDR3aa: CASSLSSGGLNEQFF
j_gene: TRBJ2-2; v_gene: TRBV5-1; CDR3aa: CASTYTAGELFF
j_gene: TRBJ2-1; v_gene: TRBV6-2/TRBV6-3; CDR3aa: CASTPPGPSYNEQFF
j_gene: TRBJ1-1; v_gene: TRBV9; CDR3aa: CASSVGEALTTEAFF
j_gene: TRBJ1-2; v_gene: TRBV4-3; CDR3aa: CASSQDRAEFGNGYTF
j_gene: TRBJ2-1; v_gene: TRBV20-1; CDR3aa: CSARDRSGVLGEQFF
j_gene: TRBJ1-1; v_gene: TRBV4-1; CDR3aa: CASSQAQVEAFF
j_gene: TRBJ2-3; v_gene: TRBV27; CDR3aa: CASSLRWGGLTDTQYF
j_gene: TRBJ2-1; v_gene: TRBV29-1; CDR3aa: CSVVGGTRNEQFF
j_gene: TRBJ2-7; v_gene: TRBV12-3/TRBV12-4; CDR3aa: CASSSALAPGYEQYF
j_gene: TRBJ1-4; v_gene: TRBV28; CDR3aa: CASSLTGERNEKLFF